This record covers a single T cell receptor (beta chain). What this receptor recognizes is not known. No per-base quality is available; no much larger clone lies one base away. From cysteine to phenylalanine, the CDR3 is 13 amino acids long. The kept DNA is CDR3 alone, 39 bases in frame from the first base. V and J are truncated by 10 bases and 8 bases respectively, leaving an intervening sequence of 17 bases. CDR1 and CDR2 are drawn from the germline V gene: MNHEY, SVGAGI. TCRbeta CDR3 regions were amplified by the immunoSEQ bias-controlled multiplex PCR and were subjected to high-throughput sequencing. In the paper's pipeline: CDR3 sequences were collapsed and filtered by the immunoSEQ vendor pipeline to quantify abundance and frequency of each unique TCRbeta CDR3. Using a 90% global sequence identity threshold, CD-HIT clustered dominant CDR3 amino acid sequences together with SARS-CoV-2-specific ImmuneCODE TCRbeta sequences. Clones at frequencies from 0.1 to 1 were categorized as hyperexpanded, and clones at frequencies from 0.01 to 0.1 were categorized as large. CDR3 amino acid sequences and V and J gene assignments of dominant clones were confirmed with MiXCR. The R stringdist package was used to calculate Levenshtein distances between the patient clonotypes and the ImmuneCODE hits. TCRdb re-hosts the immuneACCESS table, in-frame sequences only. Its copies lack some clones; in the studies checked, an unresolved V gene accounts for under half of them, and the cause for the rest is not known. V and J calls and clone size are copied from that table; D and trimming were computed from the DNA. In this sample the table shows 10,000 to 13,000 clones, approximately 83% of which occur a single time. The ten largest account for approximately 28% of the sample.

The QIAamp DNA FFPE kit was used to extract genomic DNA from formalin-fixed paraffin-embedded autopsy tissue. This sample was taken from a study of T cell repertoires in MIS-A myocarditis (dated by TCRdb to the early 2020s). The TCR sequence derives from a man in his late teens or twenties with fulminant myocarditis from multisystem inflammatory syndrome in adults (MIS-A) after COVID-19. The chain joins TRBV6-5 to TRBJ1-4, with TRBD1 perhaps the D gene, on 6 matching bases. The sample taken for sequencing was right ventricle heart tissue obtained at autopsy. What this sample's cell subset or site label stands for: cardiac tissue sample (left or right ventricle, interventricular septum, or pericardium). CDR3 sequence: CATRDKGQEKLFF. DNA sequence: TGTGCCACCCGCGATAAGGGACAAGAAAAACTGTTTTTT.